This T cell receptor beta chain was profiled in a study of blood T cell repertoires in COVID-19. Using immunoSEQ multiplex PCR, the repertoire was profiled, and TCRdb retains in-frame clones only, with some absent. The table has just over 350,000 clones, roughly nine tenths seen once. Germline V gene data show CDR1 as SGHRS and CDR2 as YFSETQ. Germline trimming cut 4 bases from V and 8 bases from J; bases unmatched to any gene: 7. CDR3 length: 16 residues. The TCR was taken from a woman aged 25-40 years who had recovered from COVID-19. The V gene is TRBV5-1, the J gene TRBJ2-1, with 15 bases aligning to TRBD2. The sequenced material came from PBMCs or T cells enriched from blood (not recorded which). As DNA, the CDR3 is TGCGCCAGCAGCGTCGGACTAGCGGGGGGGCAGGATGAGCAGTTCTTC. It yields the protein CASSVGLAGGQDEQFF.